The sequence of this T cell receptor beta chain was determined in a study of T cell repertoires in cytomegalovirus infection. Study-level information: CMV epitopes that were recently identified and HLA-C-restricted were used alongside well-studied HLA-B-restricted ones. CMV infection plus the matching HLA type was flagged by public TCR beta signatures. Overall study findings and caveats: Across the ex vivo response, the dominant clonotypes were HLA-C-restricted CMV-specific TCR beta clonotypes. Frequencies of public TCR beta families were cumulated, and this identified carriers of CMV plus the relevant HLA.

This clonotype was counted at least ten times. The antigen remains unidentified. MiXCR, run by TCRdb on the reads, gives a single entry per CDR3 protein. The table lists roughly 860,000 distinct CDR3 sequences, approximately 32% of them singletons. Germline V gene sequence: CDR1 SGHVS, CDR2 FNYEAQ. V was clipped by 5 bases and J by 5 bases; unmatched bases: 6. This CDR3 comprises 14 residues. The sequencing used cultured CD8+ T cells from PBMCs, collected from culture after CMV antigen stimulation. This clonotype originated in a human donor in good health (CMV status not recorded). Some clones in this sample may be carry-over from other donors' samples. This rearrangement joins TRBV7-6 to TRBJ1-1; 9 nucleotides agree with TRBD1. CDR3 amino acids: CASSPGQGATEAFF. The CDR3 DNA reads TGTGCCAGCAGCCCGGGACAGGGAGCGACTGAAGCTTTCTTT.